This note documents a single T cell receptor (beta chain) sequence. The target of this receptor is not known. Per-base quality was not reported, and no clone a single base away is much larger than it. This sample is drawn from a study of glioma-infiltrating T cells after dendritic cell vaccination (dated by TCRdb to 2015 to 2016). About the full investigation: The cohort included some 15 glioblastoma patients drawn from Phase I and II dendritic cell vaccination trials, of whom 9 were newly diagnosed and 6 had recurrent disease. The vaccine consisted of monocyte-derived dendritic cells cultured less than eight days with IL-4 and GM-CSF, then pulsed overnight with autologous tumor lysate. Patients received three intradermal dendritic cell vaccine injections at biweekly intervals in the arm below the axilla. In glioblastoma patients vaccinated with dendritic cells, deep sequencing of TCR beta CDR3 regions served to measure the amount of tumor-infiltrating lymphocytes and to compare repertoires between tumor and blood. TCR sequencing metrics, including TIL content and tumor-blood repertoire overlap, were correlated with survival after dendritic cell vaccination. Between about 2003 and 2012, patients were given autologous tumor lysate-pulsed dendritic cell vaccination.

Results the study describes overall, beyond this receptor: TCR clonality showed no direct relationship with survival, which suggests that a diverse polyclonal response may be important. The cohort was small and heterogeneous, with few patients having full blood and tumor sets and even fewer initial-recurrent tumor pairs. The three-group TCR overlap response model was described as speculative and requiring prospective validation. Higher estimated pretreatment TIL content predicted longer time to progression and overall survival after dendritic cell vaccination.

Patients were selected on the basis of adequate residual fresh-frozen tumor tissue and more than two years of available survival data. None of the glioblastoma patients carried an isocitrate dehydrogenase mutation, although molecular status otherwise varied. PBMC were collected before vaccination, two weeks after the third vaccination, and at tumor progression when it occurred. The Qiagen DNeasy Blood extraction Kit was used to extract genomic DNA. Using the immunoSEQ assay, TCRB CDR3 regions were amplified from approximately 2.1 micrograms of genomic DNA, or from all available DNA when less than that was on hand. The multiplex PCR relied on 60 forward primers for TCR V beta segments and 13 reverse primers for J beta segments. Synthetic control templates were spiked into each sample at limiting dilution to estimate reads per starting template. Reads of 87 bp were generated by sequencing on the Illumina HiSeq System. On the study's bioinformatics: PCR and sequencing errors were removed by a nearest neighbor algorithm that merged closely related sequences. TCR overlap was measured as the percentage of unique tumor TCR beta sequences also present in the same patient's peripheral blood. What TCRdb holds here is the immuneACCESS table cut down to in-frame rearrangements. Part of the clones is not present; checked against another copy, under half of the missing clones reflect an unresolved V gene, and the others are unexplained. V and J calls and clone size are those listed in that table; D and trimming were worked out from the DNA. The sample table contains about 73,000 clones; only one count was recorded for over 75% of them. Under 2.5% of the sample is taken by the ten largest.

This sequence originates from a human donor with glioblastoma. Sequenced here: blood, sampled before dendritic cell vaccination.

The CDR3 loop reads CASSPGAGGPYEQYV. The bases are TGTGCCAGCTCACCAGGTGCGGGAGGGCCCTACGAGCAGTACGTC. The sequence joins TRBV18 to TRBJ2-7; 9 of the junction bases match TRBD2. CDR1 and CDR2 are drawn from the germline V gene: KGHSH, LQKENI. The CDR3 contains 15 residues, cysteine and valine counted. Only CDR3 DNA remains: 45 bases, in frame from the first base. From V the trimming removes 2 bases and from J it removes 2 bases, while the gene matches leave 4 bases of the junction unaccounted for.